This T cell receptor (beta chain) was found in a study of blood T cell repertoires in COVID-19. Overall study context: The samples span acute and convalescent COVID-19 from the United States, Italy and Spain. T cells, B-cell-depleted T cells, or PBMCs supplied cDNA or gDNA.

The CDR3 runs 13 residues. Trimming took 7 bases from V and 5 from J, leaving 15 bases between them. Germline CDR1 reads SQVTM; CDR2 reads ANQGSEA. Original handling: The authors estimated nucleated cell counts from reference gene primer amplification. This table comes from immunoSEQ multiplex PCR, and its TCRdb copy is limited to in-frame clones, with some not included. D and trimming come from the DNA, and the V and J calls and clone size come from that table. The sample includes some 85,000 clones, 65% to 80% of them seen just once. Sequencing was performed on peripheral blood. This rearrangement joins TRBV29-1 to TRBJ1-5; D perhaps matches TRBD1 (5 bases). The sequence was obtained from a human donor in a cohort sampled during active COVID-19. CDR3 sequence: CSATTGGDQPQHF. Here the CDR3 DNA reads TGCAGCGCTACGACCGGAGGGGATCAGCCCCAGCATTTT.